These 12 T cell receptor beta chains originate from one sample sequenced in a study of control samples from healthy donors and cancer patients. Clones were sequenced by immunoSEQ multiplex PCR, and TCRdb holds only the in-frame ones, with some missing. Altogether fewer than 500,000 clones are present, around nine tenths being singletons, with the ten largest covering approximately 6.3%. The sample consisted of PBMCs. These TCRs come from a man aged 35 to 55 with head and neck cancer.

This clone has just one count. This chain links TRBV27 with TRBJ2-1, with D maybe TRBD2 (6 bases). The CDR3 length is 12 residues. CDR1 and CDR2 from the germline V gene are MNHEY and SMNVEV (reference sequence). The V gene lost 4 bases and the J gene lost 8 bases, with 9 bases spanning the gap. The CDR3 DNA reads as TGTGCCAGCAGTTCCCCGGGGGATGAGCAGTTCTTC. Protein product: CASSSPGDEQFF.

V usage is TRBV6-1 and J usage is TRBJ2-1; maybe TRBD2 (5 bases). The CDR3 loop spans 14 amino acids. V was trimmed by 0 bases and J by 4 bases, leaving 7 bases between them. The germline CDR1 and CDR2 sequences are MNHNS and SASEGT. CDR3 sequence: CASSEAPGYNEQFF. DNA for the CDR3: TGTGCCAGCAGTGAAGCACCGGGGTACAATGAGCAGTTCTTC.

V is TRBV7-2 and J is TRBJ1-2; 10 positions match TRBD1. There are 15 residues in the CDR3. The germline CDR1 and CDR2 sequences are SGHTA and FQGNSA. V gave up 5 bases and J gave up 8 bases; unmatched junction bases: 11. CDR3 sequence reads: CASSPPTGGTGGYTF. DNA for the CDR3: TGTGCCAGCAGCCCGCCGACAGGGGGCACAGGGGGCTACACCTTC.

For the CDR3, the DNA is TGTGCCAGCAGCCAAGGGGCCGGAGAGACCCAGTACTTC. This gives the protein CASSQGAGETQYF. The chain uses TRBV3-1 (or the pseudogene TRBV3-2) and TRBJ2-5, with D uncertain. V was shortened by 1 base and J by 4 bases, with 7 bases between the two germline ends. Per germline, CDR1 LGHDT and CDR2 YNNKEL (reference sequence). The CDR3 contains 13 residues.

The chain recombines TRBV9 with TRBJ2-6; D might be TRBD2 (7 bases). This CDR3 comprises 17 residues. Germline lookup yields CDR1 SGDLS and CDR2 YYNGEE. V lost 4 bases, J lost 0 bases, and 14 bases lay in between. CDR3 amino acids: CASSPGGYHSGANVLTF. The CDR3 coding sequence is TGTGCCAGCAGCCCGGGGGGCTACCACTCTGGGGCCAACGTCCTGACTTTC.

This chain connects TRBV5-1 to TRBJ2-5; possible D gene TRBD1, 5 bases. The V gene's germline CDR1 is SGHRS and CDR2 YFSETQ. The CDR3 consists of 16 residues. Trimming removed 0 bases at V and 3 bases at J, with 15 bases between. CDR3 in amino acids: CASSLAPGSGEETQYF. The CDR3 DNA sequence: TGCGCCAGCAGCTTGGCTCCAGGGTCGGGCGAAGAGACCCAGTACTTC.

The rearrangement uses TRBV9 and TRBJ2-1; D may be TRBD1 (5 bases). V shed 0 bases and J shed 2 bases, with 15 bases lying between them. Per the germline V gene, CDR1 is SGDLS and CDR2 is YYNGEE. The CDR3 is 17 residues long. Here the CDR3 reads CASSVEGQGRPYNEQFF. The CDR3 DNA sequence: TGTGCCAGCAGCGTAGAGGGGCAGGGTAGGCCCTACAATGAGCAGTTCTTC. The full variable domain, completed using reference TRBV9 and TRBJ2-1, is DSGVTQTPKHLITATGQRVTLRCSPRSGDLSVYWYQQSLDQGLQFLIQYYNGEERAKGNILERFSAQQFPDLHSELNLSSLELGDSALYFCASSVEGQGRPYNEQFFGPGTRLTVL.

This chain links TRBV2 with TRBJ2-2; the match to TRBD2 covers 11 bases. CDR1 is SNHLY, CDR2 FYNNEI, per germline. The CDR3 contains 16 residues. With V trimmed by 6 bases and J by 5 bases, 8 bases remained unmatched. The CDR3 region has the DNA TGTGCCAGCAGAGCCCCTAGCGGGGGGCGGACCGGGGAGCTGTTTTTT. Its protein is CASRAPSGGRTGELFF.

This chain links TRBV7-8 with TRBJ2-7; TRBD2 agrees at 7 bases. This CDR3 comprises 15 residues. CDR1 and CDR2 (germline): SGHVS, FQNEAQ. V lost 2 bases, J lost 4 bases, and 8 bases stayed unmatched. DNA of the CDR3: TGTGCCAGCAGCTTACGACGGGAGCGGGGATACGAGCAGTACTTC. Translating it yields CASSLRRERGYEQYF.

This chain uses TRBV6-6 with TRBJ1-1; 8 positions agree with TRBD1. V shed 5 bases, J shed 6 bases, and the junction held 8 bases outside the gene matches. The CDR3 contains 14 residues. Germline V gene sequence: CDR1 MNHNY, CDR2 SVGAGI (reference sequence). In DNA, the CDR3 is TGTGCCAGCAGTACCCAAGGACAGGGCGCTGAAGCTTTCTTT. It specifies CASSTQGQGAEAFF.

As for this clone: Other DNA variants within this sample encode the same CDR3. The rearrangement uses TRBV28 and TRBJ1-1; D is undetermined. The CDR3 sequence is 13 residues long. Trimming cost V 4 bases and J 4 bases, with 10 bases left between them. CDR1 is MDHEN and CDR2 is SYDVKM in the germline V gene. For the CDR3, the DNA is TGTGCCAGCAGTTCGAGCGGGAGCACTGAAGCTTTCTTT. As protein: CASSSSGSTEAFF.

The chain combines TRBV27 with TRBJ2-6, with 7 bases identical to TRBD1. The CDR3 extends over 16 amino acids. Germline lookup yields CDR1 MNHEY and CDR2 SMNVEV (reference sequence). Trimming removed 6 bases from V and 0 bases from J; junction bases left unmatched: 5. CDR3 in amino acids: CASSGTAPSGANVLTF. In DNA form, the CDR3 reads TGTGCCAGCAGCGGGACAGCCCCCTCTGGGGCCAACGTCCTGACTTTC.